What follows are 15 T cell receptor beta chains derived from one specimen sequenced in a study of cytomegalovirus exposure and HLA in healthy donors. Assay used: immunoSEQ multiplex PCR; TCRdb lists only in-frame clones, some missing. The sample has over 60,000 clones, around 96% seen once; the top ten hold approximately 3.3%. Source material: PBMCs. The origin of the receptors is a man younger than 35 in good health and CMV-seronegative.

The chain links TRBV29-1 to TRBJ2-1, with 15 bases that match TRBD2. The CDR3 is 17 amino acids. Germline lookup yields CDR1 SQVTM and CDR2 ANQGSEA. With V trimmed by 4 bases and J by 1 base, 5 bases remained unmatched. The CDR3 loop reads CSVAGTSGGNSYNEQFF. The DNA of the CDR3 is TGCAGCGTTGCCGGGACTAGCGGGGGGAATTCCTACAATGAGCAGTTCTTC.

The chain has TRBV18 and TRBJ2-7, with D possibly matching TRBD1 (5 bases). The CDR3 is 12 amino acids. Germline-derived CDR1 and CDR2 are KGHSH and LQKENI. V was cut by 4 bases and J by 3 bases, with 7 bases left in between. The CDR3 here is CASSRQNYEQYF. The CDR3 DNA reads TGTGCCAGCTCACGACAGAACTACGAGCAGTACTTC.

The CDR3 sequence: CASNAASTVQETQYF. CDR3 bases: TGTGCCAGCAATGCGGCATCGACAGTTCAAGAGACCCAGTACTTC. The V gene is TRBV2, the J gene TRBJ2-5; weak D call: TRBD1 (5 bases). Between the trimmed V and J ends, which lost 7 bases and 2 bases, there was a span of 17 bases. Looked up from germline, CDR1 is SNHLY and CDR2 is FYNNEI. This CDR3 is 15 amino acids long.

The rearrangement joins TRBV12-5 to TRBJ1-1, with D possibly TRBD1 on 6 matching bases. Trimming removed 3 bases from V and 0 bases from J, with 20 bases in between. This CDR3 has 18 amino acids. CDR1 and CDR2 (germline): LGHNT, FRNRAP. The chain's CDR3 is CASGFPPGSAGVNTEAFF. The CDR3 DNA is TGTGCTAGTGGTTTCCCCCCCGGTTCGGCAGGGGTGAACACTGAAGCTTTCTTT.

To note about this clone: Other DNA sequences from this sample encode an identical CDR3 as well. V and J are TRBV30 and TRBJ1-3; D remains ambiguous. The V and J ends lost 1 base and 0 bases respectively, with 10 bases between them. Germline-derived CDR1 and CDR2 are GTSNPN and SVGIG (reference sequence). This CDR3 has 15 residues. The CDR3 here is CAWSAPGISGNTIYF. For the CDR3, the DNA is TGTGCCTGGAGTGCCCCGGGGATCTCTGGAAACACCATATATTTT.

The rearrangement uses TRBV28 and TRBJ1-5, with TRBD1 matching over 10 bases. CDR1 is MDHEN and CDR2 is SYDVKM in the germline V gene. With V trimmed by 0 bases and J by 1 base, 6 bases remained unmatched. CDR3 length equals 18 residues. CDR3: CASSLWAGTGASNQPQHF. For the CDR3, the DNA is TGTGCCAGCAGTTTATGGGCCGGGACAGGGGCCAGCAATCAGCCCCAGCATTTT.

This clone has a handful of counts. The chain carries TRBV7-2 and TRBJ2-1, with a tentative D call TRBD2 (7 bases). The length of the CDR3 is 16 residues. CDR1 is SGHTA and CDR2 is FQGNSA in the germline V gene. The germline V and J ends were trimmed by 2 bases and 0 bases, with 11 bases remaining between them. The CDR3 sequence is CASSLRGGFSYNEQFF. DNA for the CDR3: TGTGCCAGCAGCTTAAGGGGGGGTTTCTCCTACAATGAGCAGTTCTTC.

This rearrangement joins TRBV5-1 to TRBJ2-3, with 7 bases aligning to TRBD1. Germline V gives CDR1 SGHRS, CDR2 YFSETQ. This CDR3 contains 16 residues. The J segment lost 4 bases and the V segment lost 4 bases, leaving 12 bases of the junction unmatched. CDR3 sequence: CASSHPTGSYADTQYF. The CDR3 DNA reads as TGCGCCAGCAGCCACCCGACAGGGTCATATGCAGATACGCAGTATTTT. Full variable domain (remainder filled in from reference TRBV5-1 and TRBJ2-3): KAGVTQTPRYLIKTRGQQVTLSCSPISGHRSVSWYQQTPGQGLQFLFEYFSETQRNKGNFPGRFSGRQFSNSRSEMNVSTLELGDSALYLCASSHPTGSYADTQYFGPGTRLTVL.

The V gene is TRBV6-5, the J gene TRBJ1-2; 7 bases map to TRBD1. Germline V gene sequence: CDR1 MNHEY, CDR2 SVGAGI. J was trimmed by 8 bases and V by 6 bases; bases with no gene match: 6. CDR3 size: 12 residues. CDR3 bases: TGTGCCAGCAGACGGACAGGCGACGGCTACACCTTC. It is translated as CASRRTGDGYTF.

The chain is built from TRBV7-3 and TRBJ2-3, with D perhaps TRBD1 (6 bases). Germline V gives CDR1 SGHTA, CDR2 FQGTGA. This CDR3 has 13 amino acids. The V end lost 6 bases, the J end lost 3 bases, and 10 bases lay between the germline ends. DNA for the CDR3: TGTGCCAGCAGTAAGCAGGGGACAGATACGCAGTATTTT. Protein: CASSKQGTDTQYF. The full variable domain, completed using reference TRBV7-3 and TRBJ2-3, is GAGVSQTPSNKVTEKGKYVELRCDPISGHTALYWYRQSLGQGPEFLIYFQGTGAADDSGLPNDRFFAVRPEGSVSTLKIQRTERGDSAVYLCASSKQGTDTQYFGPGTRLTVL.

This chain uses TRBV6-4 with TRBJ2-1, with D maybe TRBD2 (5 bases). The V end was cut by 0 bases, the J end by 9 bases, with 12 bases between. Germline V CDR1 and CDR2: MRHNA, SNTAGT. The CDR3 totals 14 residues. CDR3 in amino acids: CASSDSTSSSEQFF. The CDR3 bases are TGTGCCAGCAGTGACTCGACGTCTAGCAGTGAGCAGTTCTTC.

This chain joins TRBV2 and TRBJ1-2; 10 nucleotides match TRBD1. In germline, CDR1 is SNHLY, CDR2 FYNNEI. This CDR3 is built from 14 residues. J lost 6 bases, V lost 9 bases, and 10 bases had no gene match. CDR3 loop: CARGPGTGVNGYTF. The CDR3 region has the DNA TGTGCCAGAGGGCCCGGGACAGGGGTAAATGGCTACACCTTC.

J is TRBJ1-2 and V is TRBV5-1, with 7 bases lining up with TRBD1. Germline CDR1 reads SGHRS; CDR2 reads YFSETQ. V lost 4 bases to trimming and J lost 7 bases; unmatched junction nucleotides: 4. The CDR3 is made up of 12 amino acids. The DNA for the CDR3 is TGCGCCAGCAGCCAGACAGGGTTTGGCTACACCTTC. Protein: CASSQTGFGYTF.

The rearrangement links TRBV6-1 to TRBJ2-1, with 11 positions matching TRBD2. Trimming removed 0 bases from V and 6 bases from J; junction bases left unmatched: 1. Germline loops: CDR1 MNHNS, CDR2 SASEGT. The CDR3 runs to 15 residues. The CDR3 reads CASSEASGGANEQFF. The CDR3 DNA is TGTGCCAGCAGTGAAGCTAGCGGGGGGGCCAATGAGCAGTTCTTC.

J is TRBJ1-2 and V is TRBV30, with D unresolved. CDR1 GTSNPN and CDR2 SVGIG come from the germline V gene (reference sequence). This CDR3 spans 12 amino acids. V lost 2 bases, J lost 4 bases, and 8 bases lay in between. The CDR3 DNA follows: TGTGCCTGGAGTTACGGAGTCTATGGCTACACCTTC. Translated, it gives CAWSYGVYGYTF.